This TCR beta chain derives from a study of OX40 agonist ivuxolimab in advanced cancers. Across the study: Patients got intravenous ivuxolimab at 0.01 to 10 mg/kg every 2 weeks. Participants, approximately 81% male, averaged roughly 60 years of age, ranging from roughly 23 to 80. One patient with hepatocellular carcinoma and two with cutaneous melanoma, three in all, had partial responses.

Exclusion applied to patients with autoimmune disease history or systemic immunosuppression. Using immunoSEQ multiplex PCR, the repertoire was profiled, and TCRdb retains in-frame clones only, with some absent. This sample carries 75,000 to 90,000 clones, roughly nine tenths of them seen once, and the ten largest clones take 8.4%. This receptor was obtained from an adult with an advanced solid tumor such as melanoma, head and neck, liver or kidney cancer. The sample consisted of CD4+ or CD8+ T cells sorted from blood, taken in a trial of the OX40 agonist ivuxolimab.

The CDR3 loop is CASSPTYTGELFF. DNA of the CDR3: TGTGCCAGTAGTCCCACATACACCGGGGAGCTGTTTTTT. V and J are TRBV19 and TRBJ2-2; D uncertain. This CDR3 region has 13 residues. Germline V CDR1 and CDR2: LNHDA, SQIVND (reference sequence). V was pared by 5 bases and J by 3 bases, with 7 bases between.